These T cell receptor beta chains were read from a single sample in a study of blood T cell repertoires in COVID-19. The assay was immunoSEQ multiplex PCR, and TCRdb's table has in-frame clones only and misses some. This sample has 110,000 to 150,000 clones, with approximately 82% found just once. The sample consisted of peripheral blood. These receptors were taken from a human donor in a cohort sampled during active COVID-19. Each CDR3 is given with its conserved first and last residue. D genes are given only for firm matches. Only part of the rows carry a size: once, few, many, or a class if the clone is expanded.

TRBJ2-3 | few | TRBV5-1 | . | CASTLTLTDTQYF | TGCGCCAGCACACTGACTCTCACAGATACGCAGTATTTT
TRBJ1-5 | few | TRBV19 | . | CASKGDNSYTGQHF | TGTGCCAGCAAGGGGGACAATTCTTATACGGGCCAGCATTTT
TRBJ1-2 | . | TRBV19 | . | CASSPAGLSTHGYTF | TGTGCCAGTAGTCCGGCAGGCCTAAGCACCCATGGCTACACCTTC
TRBJ2-7 | . | TRBV29-1 | TRBD1 | CSAKTGGWDEQYF | TGCAGCGCCAAAACAGGGGGATGGGACGAGCAGTACTTC
TRBJ2-1 | . | TRBV3-1/TRBV3-2 | TRBD2 | CASSHGGGQFKDEQFF | TGTGCCAGCAGCCACGGGGGGGGCCAGTTTAAAGATGAGCAGTTCTTC
TRBJ2-1 | . | TRBV25-1 | TRBD1 | CASSSSTGSSYNEQFF | TGTGCCAGCAGTAGTTCGACAGGGAGCTCCTACAATGAGCAGTTCTTC
TRBJ2-7 | . | TRBV6-5 | TRBD2 | CASSYLSGRTSYEQYF | TGTGCCAGCAGTTACCTTAGCGGGAGGACATCCTACGAGCAGTACTTC
TRBJ1-1 | . | TRBV3-1/TRBV3-2 | TRBD1 | CASSQDWGTGFTEAFF | TGTGCCAGCAGCCAAGATTGGGGGACAGGGTTCACTGAAGCTTTCTTT
TRBJ1-1 | . | TRBV4-1 | . | CASSQDPYRANTEAFF | TGCGCCAGCAGCCAAGATCCCTACAGAGCGAACACTGAAGCTTTCTTT
TRBJ2-7 | . | TRBV19 | . | CASSMGSALEQYF | TGTGCCAGTAGTATGGGCAGTGCTCTCGAGCAGTACTTC
TRBJ2-5 | . | TRBV2 | TRBD2 | CASSEGVLAAYQETQYF | TGTGCCAGCAGTGAAGGGGTACTAGCGGCGTACCAAGAGACCCAGTACTTC
TRBJ1-2 | . | TRBV29-1 | TRBD1 | CSVATSGQPRGGYTF | TGCAGCGTTGCGACATCGGGACAGCCCAGGGGAGGCTACACCTTC
TRBJ2-2 | . | TRBV5-6 | . | CASSPEARVTGELFF | TGTGCCAGCAGCCCTGAGGCCCGGGTCACCGGGGAGCTGTTTTTT
TRBJ2-2 | . | TRBV7-3 | . | CASSLLANTGELFF | TGTGCCAGCAGCTTACTAGCGAACACCGGGGAGCTGTTTTTT
TRBJ2-7 | few | TRBV9 | TRBD2 | CASSATSGGRGEQYF | TGTGCCAGCAGCGCAACTAGCGGGGGCCGTGGCGAGCAGTACTTC
TRBJ1-1 | . | TRBV6-5 | . | CASSYFGDMNTEAFF | TGTGCCAGCAGTTACTTTGGTGACATGAACACTGAAGCTTTCTTT
TRBJ2-7 | . | TRBV4-1 | . | CASSQAEGQSYEQYF | TGCGCCAGCAGCCAAGCGGAGGGACAGTCCTACGAGCAGTACTTC